Sequencing of this T cell receptor beta chain was carried out in a study of OX40 agonist ivuxolimab in advanced cancers. Assay used: immunoSEQ multiplex PCR; TCRdb lists only in-frame clones, some missing. The data hold tens of thousands of clones, with about 86% observed a single time. J lost 0 bases, V lost 3 bases, and 3 bases had no gene match. Germline-derived CDR1 and CDR2 are LGHNA and YNFKEQ. The CDR3 spans 16 residues. Blood got drawn at baseline, again on cycle 4 day 1, and then on cycle 7 day 1. J is TRBJ2-2 and V is TRBV4-2, with 8 bases identical to TRBD2. This clonotype originated in an adult with an advanced solid tumor such as melanoma, head and neck, liver or kidney cancer. Sequencing was performed on CD4+ or CD8+ T cells sorted from blood, taken in a trial of the OX40 agonist ivuxolimab. In DNA, the CDR3 is TGTGCCAGCAGCCAGAATAGCGGGACGAACACCGGGGAGCTGTTTTTT. Translating gives CASSQNSGTNTGELFF.